One and the same sample provided the 17 T cell receptor beta chains below, sequenced in a study of blood T cell repertoires in COVID-19 (dated by TCRdb to the early 2020s). The receptor library was made with the immunoSEQ multiplex PCR assay. TCRdb's version of the immuneACCESS table is confined to in-frame rearrangements and falls short of the full clone set. An unresolved V gene accounts for under half of the shortfall where checked; the remainder is of unknown origin. The sample profile shows 65,000 to 80,000 clones; roughly four fifths of them were found once. Jointly, the top ten make up around a fifth of the sample. Sequencing was performed on peripheral blood. The receptor set was obtained from a human donor in a cohort sampled during active COVID-19.

The genes are TRBV13 and TRBJ2-5; a possible D gene is TRBD1 (6 bases). This CDR3 region has 13 residues. The germline V gene encodes CDR1 PRHDT and CDR2 FYEKMQ (reference sequence). With 5 bases removed from V and 5 bases from J, the gap between germline ends came to 12 bases. The DNA of the CDR3 is TGTGCCAGCAGCCCTACAGGGTGGGAGACCCAGTACTTC. Translated: CASSPTGWETQYF.

The genes are TRBV28 and TRBJ1-5, with D perhaps matching TRBD1 (6 bases). The CDR3 sequence is 15 residues long. Deletions cut 3 bases from V and 3 bases from J, with 12 bases between. Looked up from germline, CDR1 is MDHEN and CDR2 is SYDVKM. The CDR3 loop is CASSFGTPHNQPQHF. The DNA of the CDR3 is TGTGCCAGCAGTTTCGGGACACCACACAATCAGCCCCAGCATTTT.

The chain joins TRBV6-2 or TRBV6-3 to TRBJ1-1; D is possibly TRBD1 (6 bases). There are 15 residues in the CDR3. CDR1 and CDR2 from the germline V gene are MNHEY and SVGEGT. Trimming left V 5 bases short and J 6 bases short, with 19 bases between. CDR3 coding DNA: TGTGCCAGCAGTACGAACAGGGATCTACATGCTGAAGCTTTCTTT. This gives the protein CASSTNRDLHAEAFF.

This clone was detected only once. The chain is built from TRBV7-9 and TRBJ1-1, with no clear D. The CDR3 runs to 11 residues. CDR1 is SEHNR and CDR2 is FQNEAQ in the germline V gene (reference sequence). V was cut by 1 base and J by 7 bases, with 4 bases left in between. DNA of the CDR3: TGTGCCAGCAGCTTAGACGGTGAAGCTTTCTTT. Amino acids: CASSLDGEAFF.

V usage is TRBV18 and J usage is TRBJ1-3; TRBD1 matches at 10 bases. The CDR3 covers 15 residues. Germline V lookup: CDR1 KGHSH, CDR2 LQKENI. V trimming: 5 bases; J trimming: 1 base; junction bases outside the gene matches: 2. CDR3: CASSDRGLSGNTIYF. The CDR3 coding sequence is TGTGCCAGCTCAGACAGGGGGCTGTCTGGAAACACCATATATTTT.

This chain joins TRBV6-5 and TRBJ1-4; possible D gene TRBD1, 5 bases. Germline V CDR1 and CDR2: MNHEY, SVGAGI. The CDR3 covers 14 residues. V was pared by 10 bases and J by 8 bases, with 20 bases between. In nucleotides, the CDR3 is TGTGCCACCTTATCTCGAGTCGGGGGAGAAAAACTGTTTTTT. Translating it yields CATLSRVGGEKLFF.

This clone was seen ten or more times. This chain links TRBV19 with TRBJ2-5, with a possible D match to TRBD2 (5 bases). There are 15 residues in the CDR3. The V and J ends lost 0 bases and 1 base respectively, with 9 bases between them. Germline-derived CDR1 and CDR2 are LNHDA and SQIVND (reference sequence). In DNA, the CDR3 is TGTGCCAGTAGTATAGATGGGCTAGCCCAAGAGACCCAGTACTTC. This sequence encodes CASSIDGLAQETQYF.

The V and J genes are TRBV27 and TRBJ1-4, with D perhaps TRBD1 (6 bases). Germline assignment: CDR1 MNHEY and CDR2 SMNVEV (reference sequence). V was shortened by 6 bases and J by 7 bases, with 15 bases between the two germline ends. The CDR3 has 14 amino acids. The CDR3 nucleotides read TGTGCCAGCAGACACCCAGGGGAGGGTGAAAAACTGTTTTTT. Translation: CASRHPGEGEKLFF.

V and J are TRBV6-6 and TRBJ1-1, with D maybe TRBD1 (5 bases). Trimming took 4 bases from V and 5 from J, leaving 17 bases between them. CDR1 MNHNY and CDR2 SVGAGI come from the germline V gene (reference sequence). CDR3 length equals 15 residues. The CDR3 here is CASSSSGRGGTEAFF. Here the CDR3 DNA reads TGTGCCAGCAGTTCCTCGGGGAGGGGCGGGACTGAAGCTTTCTTT.

The chain is built from TRBV19 and TRBJ1-2; 8 nucleotides agree with TRBD1. Germline CDR1 is LNHDA and CDR2 is SQIVND (reference sequence). This CDR3 spans 15 amino acids. The junction had 10 bases not matched to a gene; V was cut back by 6 bases and J by 4 bases. In DNA form, the CDR3 reads TGTGCCAGTAGGAACCCAGGGGGCGACGGCTATGGCTACACCTTC. Its protein is CASRNPGGDGYGYTF.

With respect to this clone: The junction does not match germline at one end; this may be a read error. V usage is TRBV19 and J usage is TRBJ2-2; TRBD1 matches at 9 bases. Per germline, CDR1 LNHDA and CDR2 SQIVND (reference sequence). The CDR3 runs to 12 residues. In DNA, the CDR3 is TGTGCCAGTAGTATTTGGGACAGGGAGGTGTTTTTT. Its translation: CASSIWDREVFF.

About this clone: The junction does not match germline at one end; this may be a read error. The V call is TRBV7-7, the J call TRBJ2-5; 9 bases are a match to TRBD1. The CDR3 contains 14 residues. Germline CDR1 and CDR2: SSHAT and FNYEAQ (reference sequence). The CDR3: CASSNGTGRETQYF. Here the CDR3 DNA reads TGTGCTAGCAGTAACGGGACAGGGCGAGAGACCCAGTACTTC.

The rearrangement links TRBV3-1 (or the pseudogene TRBV3-2) to TRBJ2-1; D is uncertain. The CDR3 runs 11 residues. V gave up 1 base and J gave up 15 bases, with 10 bases separating them. Per the germline V gene, CDR1 is LGHDT and CDR2 is YNNKEL (reference sequence). Here the CDR3 DNA reads TGTGCCAGCAGCCAAGTTGCCAGTCTGTTCTTC. It specifies CASSQVASLFF.

V and J are TRBV3-1 (or the pseudogene TRBV3-2) and TRBJ1-2; D not resolved. Germline values: CDR1 LGHDT, CDR2 YNNKEL (reference sequence). The CDR3 loop spans 16 amino acids. V was trimmed by 4 bases and J by 8 bases, leaving 23 bases between them. CDR3 protein: CASSPRGGGWIYGYTF. The CDR3 DNA reads TGTGCCAGCAGCCCACGGGGTGGAGGGTGGATTTACGGCTACACCTTC.

The rearrangement joins TRBV19 to TRBJ2-7; TRBD1 aligns across 10 bases. The germline CDR1 and CDR2 sequences are LNHDA and SQIVND (reference sequence). This CDR3 contains 14 residues. V was clipped by 3 bases and J by 4 bases; unmatched bases: 3. The CDR3 sequence: CASSIGQGEYEQYF. Here the CDR3 DNA reads TGTGCCAGTAGTATCGGACAGGGGGAATACGAGCAGTACTTC.

The rearrangement joins TRBV15 to TRBJ1-6; D uncertain. Germline assignment: CDR1 LNHNV and CDR2 YYDKDF (reference sequence). The CDR3 is 15 amino acids. V was cut by 3 bases and J by 0 bases, with 6 bases left in between. CDR3 sequence: CATSRSSSYNSPLHF. CDR3 in DNA: TGTGCCACCAGCAGGTCTTCCTCCTATAATTCACCCCTCCACTTT.

A few counts support this clone. The V call is TRBV27, the J call TRBJ2-7, with 9 bases fitting TRBD1. Losses at the gene ends were 2 bases for V and 2 bases for J; bases not matched to a gene: 4. The germline gives CDR1 MNHEY, CDR2 SMNVEV (reference sequence). This CDR3 contains 15 residues. For the CDR3, the DNA is TGTGCCAGCAGTTTAAGGTGGGACAGGGCCTACGAGCAGTACTTC. It encodes CASSLRWDRAYEQYF.